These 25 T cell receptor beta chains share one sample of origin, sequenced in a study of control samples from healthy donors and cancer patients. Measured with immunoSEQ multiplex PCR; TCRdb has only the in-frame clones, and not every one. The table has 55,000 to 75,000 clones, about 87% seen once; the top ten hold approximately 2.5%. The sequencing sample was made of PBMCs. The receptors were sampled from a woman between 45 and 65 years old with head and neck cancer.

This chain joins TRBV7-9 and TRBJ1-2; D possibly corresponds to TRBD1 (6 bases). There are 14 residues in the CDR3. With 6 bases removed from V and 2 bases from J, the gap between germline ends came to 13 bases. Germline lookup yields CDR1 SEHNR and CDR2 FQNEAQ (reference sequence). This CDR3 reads CASSTGGLNYGYTF. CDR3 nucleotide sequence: TGTGCCAGCAGTACGGGGGGCTTGAACTATGGCTACACCTTC.

The CDR3 DNA reads TGTGCCAGCAGCCAAGGGGACAGGGAGTACAATGAGCAGTTCTTC. It yields the protein CASSQGDREYNEQFF. This chain joins TRBV3-1 (or the pseudogene TRBV3-2) and TRBJ2-1, with 9 bases lining up with TRBD1. The germline V gene encodes CDR1 LGHDT and CDR2 YNNKEL (reference sequence). The CDR3 consists of 15 residues. V lost 1 base, J lost 4 bases, and 2 bases stayed unmatched.

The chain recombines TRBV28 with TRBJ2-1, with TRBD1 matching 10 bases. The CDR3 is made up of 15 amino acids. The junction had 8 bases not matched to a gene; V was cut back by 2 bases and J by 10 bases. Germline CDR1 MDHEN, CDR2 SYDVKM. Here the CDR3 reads CASSLPLGQGQEQFF. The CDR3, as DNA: TGTGCCAGCAGTTTACCCCTGGGACAGGGGCAGGAGCAGTTCTTC.

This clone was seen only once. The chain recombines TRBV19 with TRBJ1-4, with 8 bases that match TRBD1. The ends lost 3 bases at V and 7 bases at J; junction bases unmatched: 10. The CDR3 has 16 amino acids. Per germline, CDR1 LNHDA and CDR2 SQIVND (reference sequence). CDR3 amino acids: CASSIGQGAIGEKLFF. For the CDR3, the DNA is TGTGCCAGTAGTATTGGCCAGGGGGCGATAGGTGAAAAACTGTTTTTT.

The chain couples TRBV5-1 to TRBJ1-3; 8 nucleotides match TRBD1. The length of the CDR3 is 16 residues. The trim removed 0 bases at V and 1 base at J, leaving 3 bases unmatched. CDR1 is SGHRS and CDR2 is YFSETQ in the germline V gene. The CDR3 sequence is CASSLEGTGSGNTIYF. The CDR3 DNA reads TGCGCCAGCAGCTTGGAGGGGACAGGTTCTGGAAACACCATATATTTT.

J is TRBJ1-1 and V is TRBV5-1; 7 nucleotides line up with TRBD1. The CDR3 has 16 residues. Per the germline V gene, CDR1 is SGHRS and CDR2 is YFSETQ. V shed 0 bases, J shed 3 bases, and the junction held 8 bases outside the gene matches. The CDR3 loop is CASSLAGRQGDTEAFF. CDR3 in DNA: TGCGCCAGCAGCTTGGCCGGGAGGCAGGGGGACACTGAAGCTTTCTTT.

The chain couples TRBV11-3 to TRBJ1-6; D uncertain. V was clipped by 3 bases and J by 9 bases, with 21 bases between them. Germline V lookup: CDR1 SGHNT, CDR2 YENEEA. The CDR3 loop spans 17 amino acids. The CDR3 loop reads CASSFSHLSECSSPLHF. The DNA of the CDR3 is TGTGCCAGCAGCTTTTCCCATTTATCAGAATGTAGTTCACCCCTCCACTTT.

The CDR3 is CASSAIVGVMNTEAFF. DNA for the CDR3: TGTGCCAGCAGTGCGATCGTCGGAGTTATGAACACTGAAGCTTTCTTT. The chain joins TRBV6-1 to TRBJ1-1, with D uncertain. The CDR3 spans 16 residues. Germline CDR1 reads MNHNS; CDR2 reads SASEGT. Trimming shortened V by 4 bases and J by 0 bases, and 15 bases separated the two germline ends.

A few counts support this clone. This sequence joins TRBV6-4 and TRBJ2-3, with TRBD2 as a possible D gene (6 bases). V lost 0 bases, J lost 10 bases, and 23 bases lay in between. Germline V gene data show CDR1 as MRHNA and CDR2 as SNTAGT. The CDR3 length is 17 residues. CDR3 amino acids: CASSDSAAEGFANPQYF. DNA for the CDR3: TGTGCCAGCAGTGACTCGGCTGCGGAGGGATTTGCTAATCCGCAGTATTTT.

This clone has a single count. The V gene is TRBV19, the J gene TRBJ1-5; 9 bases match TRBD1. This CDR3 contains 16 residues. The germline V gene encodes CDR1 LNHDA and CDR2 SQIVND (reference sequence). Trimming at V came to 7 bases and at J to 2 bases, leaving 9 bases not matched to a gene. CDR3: CASNPGQGVRNQPQHF. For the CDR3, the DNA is TGTGCCAGTAATCCGGGACAGGGTGTTCGCAATCAGCCCCAGCATTTT. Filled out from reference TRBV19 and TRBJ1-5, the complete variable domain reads DGGITQSPKYLFRKEGQNVTLSCEQNLNHDAMYWYRQDPGQGLRLIYYSQIVNDFQKGDIAEGYSVSREKKESFPLTVTSAQKNPTAFYLCASNPGQGVRNQPQHFGDGTRLSIL.

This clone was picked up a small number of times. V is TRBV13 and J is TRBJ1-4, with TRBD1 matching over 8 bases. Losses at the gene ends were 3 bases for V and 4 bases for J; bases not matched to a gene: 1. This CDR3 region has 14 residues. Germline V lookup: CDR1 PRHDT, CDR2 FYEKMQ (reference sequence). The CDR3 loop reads CASSFRGHNEKLFF. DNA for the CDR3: TGTGCCAGCAGCTTCAGGGGGCATAATGAAAAACTGTTTTTT. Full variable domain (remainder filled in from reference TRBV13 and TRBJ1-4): AAGVIQSPRHLIKEKRETATLKCYPIPRHDTVYWYQQGPGQDPQFLISFYEKMQSDKGSIPDRFSAQQFSDYHSELNMSSLELGDSALYFCASSFRGHNEKLFFGSGTQLSVL.

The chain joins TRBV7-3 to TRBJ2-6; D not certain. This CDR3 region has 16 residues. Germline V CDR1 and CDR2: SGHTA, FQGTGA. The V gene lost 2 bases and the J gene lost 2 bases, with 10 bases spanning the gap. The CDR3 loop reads CASSLVGQAGANVLTF. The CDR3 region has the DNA TGTGCCAGCAGCTTAGTAGGGCAGGCTGGGGCCAACGTCCTGACTTTC.

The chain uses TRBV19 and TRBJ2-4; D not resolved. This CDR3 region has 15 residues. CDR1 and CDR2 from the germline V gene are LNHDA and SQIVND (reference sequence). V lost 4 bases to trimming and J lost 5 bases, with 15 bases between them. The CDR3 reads CASSTTYPPENIQYF. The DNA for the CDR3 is TGTGCCAGTAGTACCACCTATCCTCCTGAAAACATTCAGTACTTC. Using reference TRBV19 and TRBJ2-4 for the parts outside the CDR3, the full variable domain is DGGITQSPKYLFRKEGQNVTLSCEQNLNHDAMYWYRQDPGQGLRLIYYSQIVNDFQKGDIAEGYSVSREKKESFPLTVTSAQKNPTAFYLCASSTTYPPENIQYFGAGTRLSVL.

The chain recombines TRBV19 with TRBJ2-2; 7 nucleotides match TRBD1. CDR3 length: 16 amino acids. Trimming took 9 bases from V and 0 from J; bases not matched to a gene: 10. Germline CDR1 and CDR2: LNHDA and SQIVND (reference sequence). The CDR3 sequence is CASSPPGQSNTGELFF. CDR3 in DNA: TGTGCCAGCTCGCCTCCGGGACAGTCGAACACCGGGGAGCTGTTTTTT. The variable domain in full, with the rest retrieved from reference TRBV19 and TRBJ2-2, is DGGITQSPKYLFRKEGQNVTLSCEQNLNHDAMYWYRQDPGQGLRLIYYSQIVNDFQKGDIAEGYSVSREKKESFPLTVTSAQKNPTAFYLCASSPPGQSNTGELFFGEGSRLTVL.

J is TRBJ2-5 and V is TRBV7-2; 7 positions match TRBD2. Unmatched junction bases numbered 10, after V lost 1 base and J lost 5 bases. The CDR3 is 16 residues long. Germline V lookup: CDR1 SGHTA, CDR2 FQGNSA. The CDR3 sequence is CASSLVALGGGETQYF. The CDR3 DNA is TGTGCCAGCAGCTTAGTTGCCCTCGGGGGAGGGGAGACCCAGTACTTC.

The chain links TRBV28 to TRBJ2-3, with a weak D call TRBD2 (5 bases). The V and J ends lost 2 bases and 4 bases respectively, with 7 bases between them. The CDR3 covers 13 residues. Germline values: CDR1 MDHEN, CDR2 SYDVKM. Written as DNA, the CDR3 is TGTGCCAGCAGTTTAGCGGGTGCAGATACGCAGTATTTT. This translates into CASSLAGADTQYF. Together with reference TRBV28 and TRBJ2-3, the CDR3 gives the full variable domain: DVKVTQSSRYLVKRTGEKVFLECVQDMDHENMFWYRQDPGLGLRLIYFSYDVKMKEKGDIPEGYSVSREKKERFSLILESASTNQTSMYLCASSLAGADTQYFGPGTRLTVL.

CDR3 DNA sequence: TGTGCCTGGGGGGACAGGGGTGGAAAGGGCTACACCTTC. This gives the protein CAWGDRGGKGYTF. This chain links TRBV30 with TRBJ1-2; TRBD1 matches at 10 bases. The trim removed 5 bases at V and 8 bases at J, leaving 8 bases unmatched. In germline, CDR1 is GTSNPN, CDR2 SVGIG (reference sequence). The CDR3 spans 13 residues.

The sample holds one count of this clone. DNA of the CDR3: TGTGCCAGCTCCGGGACAGCGGGAAGAGGCTACGAGCAGTACTTC. Its translation is CASSGTAGRGYEQYF. This sequence joins TRBV28 and TRBJ2-7; the D call may be TRBD1 or TRBD2 (7 bases each). Deletions cut 8 bases from V and 3 bases from J, with 20 bases between. There are 15 residues in the CDR3. CDR1 and CDR2 (germline): MDHEN, SYDVKM.

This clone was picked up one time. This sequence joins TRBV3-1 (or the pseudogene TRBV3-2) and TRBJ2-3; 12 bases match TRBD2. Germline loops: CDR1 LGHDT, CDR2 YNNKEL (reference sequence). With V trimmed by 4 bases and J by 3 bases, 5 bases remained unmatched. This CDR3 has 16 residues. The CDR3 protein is CASSLLTSGGTDTQYF. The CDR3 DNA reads TGTGCCAGCAGCCTCCTGACTAGCGGGGGTACAGATACGCAGTATTTT.

The CDR3 DNA reads TGTGCCAGCAGCGAGGCTAGCGGGGGCTCCTACGAGCAGTACTTC. This sequence encodes CASSEASGGSYEQYF. The chain links TRBV6-5 to TRBJ2-7; 10 nucleotides line up with TRBD2. Germline CDR1 is MNHEY and CDR2 is SVGAGI. The CDR3 covers 15 residues. The J segment lost 0 bases and the V segment lost 6 bases, leaving 5 bases of the junction unmatched.

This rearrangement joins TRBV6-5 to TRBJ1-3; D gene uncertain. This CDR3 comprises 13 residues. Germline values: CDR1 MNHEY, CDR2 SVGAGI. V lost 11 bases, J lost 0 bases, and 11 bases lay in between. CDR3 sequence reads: CAVKLRSGNTIYF. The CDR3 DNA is TGTGCCGTAAAACTCCGCTCTGGAAACACCATATATTTT.

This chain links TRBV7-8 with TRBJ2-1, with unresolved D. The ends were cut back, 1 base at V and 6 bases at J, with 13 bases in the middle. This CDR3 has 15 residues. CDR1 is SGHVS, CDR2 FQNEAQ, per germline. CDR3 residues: CASSLVGGNINEQFF. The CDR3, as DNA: TGTGCCAGCAGCTTAGTTGGCGGTAATATCAATGAGCAGTTCTTC.

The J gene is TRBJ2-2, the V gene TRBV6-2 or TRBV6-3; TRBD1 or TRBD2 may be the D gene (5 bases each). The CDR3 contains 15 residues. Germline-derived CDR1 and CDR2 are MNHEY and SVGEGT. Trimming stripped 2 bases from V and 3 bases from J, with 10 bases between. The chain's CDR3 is CASSYTGADTGELFF. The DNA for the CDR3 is TGTGCCAGCAGTTACACCGGGGCGGACACCGGGGAGCTGTTTTTT.

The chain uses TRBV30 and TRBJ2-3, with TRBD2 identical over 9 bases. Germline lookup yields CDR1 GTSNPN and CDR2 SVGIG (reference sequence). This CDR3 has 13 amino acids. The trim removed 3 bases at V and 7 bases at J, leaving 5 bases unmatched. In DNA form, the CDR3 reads TGTGCCTGGAGCGCGGGGGGGGGAAATACGCAGTATTTT. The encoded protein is CAWSAGGGNTQYF.

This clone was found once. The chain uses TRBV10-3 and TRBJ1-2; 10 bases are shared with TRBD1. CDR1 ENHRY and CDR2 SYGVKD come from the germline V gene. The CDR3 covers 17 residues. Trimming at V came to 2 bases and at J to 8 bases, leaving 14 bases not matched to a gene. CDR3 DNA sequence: TGTGCCATCAGTGAGCCCATGGCGGGGACAGGGGAGAGGGGCTACACCTTC. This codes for CAISEPMAGTGERGYTF.